These 27 T cell receptor beta chains were all obtained from the same sample, sequenced in a study of Ad26.COV2.S vaccination and SARS-CoV-2 variants. The table came from immunoSEQ multiplex PCR; TCRdb's copy has only in-frame clones and leaves some out. Of 300,000 to 400,000 clones in the sample, 85% were seen once. Treatment indicated: roughly 19 received Ad26.COV2.S at low or high dose, single or two shots; several received placebo; per-sample allocation not given. Sampling happened 63 days after the first vaccine or placebo injection. The sequencing here drew on peripheral blood, taken in a trial of Ad26.COV2.S vaccine versus placebo. The receptors shown here come from a person between 18 and 60 years old who received the Ad26.COV2.S COVID-19 vaccine or a placebo.

The gene calls are TRBV7-2 and TRBJ1-1; D is uncertain. V lost 3 bases to trimming and J lost 6 bases, with 20 bases between them. The CDR3 has 16 amino acids. Germline CDR1 is SGHTA and CDR2 is FQGNSA. CDR3 loop: CASSFRLRGAGAEAFF. CDR3 DNA sequence: TGTGCCAGCAGCTTCAGATTAAGAGGCGCGGGCGCTGAAGCTTTCTTT. Based on the CDR3 plus reference TRBV7-2 and TRBJ1-1, the full variable domain is GAGVSQSPSNKVTEKGKDVELRCDPISGHTALYWYRQSLGQGLEFLIYFQGNSAPDKSGLPSDRFSAERTGGSVSTLTIQRTQQEDSAVYLCASSFRLRGAGAEAFFGQGTRLTVV.

This chain links TRBV3-1 (or the pseudogene TRBV3-2) with TRBJ2-4, with TRBD2 as a possible D gene (6 bases). Trimming removed 0 bases from V and 0 bases from J, with 12 bases in between. The CDR3 runs to 17 residues. CDR1 and CDR2 (germline): LGHDT, YNNKEL (reference sequence). The CDR3 region is CASSQDGTGVAKNIQYF. In DNA, the CDR3 is TGTGCCAGCAGCCAAGACGGGACTGGGGTAGCCAAAAACATTCAGTACTTC.

The chain uses TRBV6-5 and TRBJ1-2; D remains unclear. Trimming pared 0 bases from V and 7 bases from J, leaving 6 bases between. This CDR3 region has 12 residues. From germline, CDR1 is MNHEY and CDR2 SVGAGI. Here the CDR3 reads CASSYSGVGYTF. CDR3 bases: TGTGCCAGCAGTTACTCTGGGGTTGGCTACACCTTC.

This chain links TRBV29-1 with TRBJ2-5, with D perhaps TRBD1 (5 bases). CDR3 length equals 16 residues. The V and J ends lost 1 base and 4 bases respectively, with 19 bases between them. Per germline, CDR1 SQVTM and CDR2 ANQGSEA. CDR3 protein: CSVEVQQAKIGETQYF. CDR3 in DNA: TGCAGCGTTGAAGTGCAACAGGCTAAAATAGGAGAGACCCAGTACTTC.

The chain combines TRBV4-1 with TRBJ1-1; tentatively, D is TRBD1 (6 bases). This CDR3 has 15 amino acids. Germline-derived CDR1 and CDR2 are MGHRA and YSYEKL. With 4 bases removed from V and 0 bases from J, the gap between germline ends came to 12 bases. The CDR3 loop reads CASSRPGTMNTEAFF. CDR3 sequence (DNA): TGCGCCAGCAGCCGCCCCGGGACAATGAACACTGAAGCTTTCTTT.

This clone showed up just once. This sequence joins TRBV27 and TRBJ2-3, with D perhaps being TRBD1 or TRBD2 (5 bases each). Trimming shortened V by 0 bases and J by 0 bases, and 16 bases separated the two germline ends. The germline V gene encodes CDR1 MNHEY and CDR2 SMNVEV (reference sequence). This CDR3 comprises 18 residues. The CDR3, as DNA: TGTGCCAGCAGTTTATCCGTACCCGGGGACGGTAGCACAGATACGCAGTATTTT. It is translated as CASSLSVPGDGSTDTQYF.

V and J are TRBV3-1 (or the pseudogene TRBV3-2) and TRBJ2-7; no reliable D call. There are 11 residues in the CDR3. Germline V CDR1 and CDR2: LGHDT, YNNKEL (reference sequence). V shed 1 base and J shed 5 bases, with 3 bases lying between them. CDR3 in amino acids: CASSQGNEQYF. The DNA of the CDR3 is TGTGCCAGCAGCCAAGGGAACGAGCAGTACTTC.

This clone has just one count. The chain is built from TRBV9 and TRBJ1-6; D is possibly TRBD1 (6 bases). CDR1 is SGDLS, CDR2 YYNGEE, per germline. V lost 3 bases and J lost 11, with 12 bases in between. The CDR3 is made up of 13 amino acids. CDR3 in DNA: TGTGCCAGCAGCGCACAGGGACAACCACCCCTCCACTTT. As protein: CASSAQGQPPLHF.

This sequence joins TRBV7-9 and TRBJ2-2, with a tentative D call TRBD2 (6 bases). The V and J ends lost 3 bases and 1 base respectively, with 9 bases between them. The CDR3 runs 15 residues. Germline V gene lookup returns CDR1 SEHNR and CDR2 FQNEAQ (reference sequence). CDR3 DNA sequence: TGTGCCAGCAGCTTTGGGGGGTGGAACACCGGGGAGCTGTTTTTT. Its protein is CASSFGGWNTGELFF.

The V gene is TRBV21-1, the J gene TRBJ1-2; the tabulated D call, TRBD1, remains unverified against the DNA. TRBV21-1 is shown as a pseudogene. The CDR3 spans 17 residues. The CDR3 nucleotides are TGTGCCAGCAGCAATGCCCTGACCAGGGGGCTCTACTATGGCTACACCTTC. Encoded protein: CASSNALTRGLYYGYTF.

This chain joins TRBV18 and TRBJ1-1, with 9 nucleotides matching TRBD1. The germline gives CDR1 KGHSH, CDR2 LQKENI. The CDR3 loop spans 16 amino acids. With V trimmed by 7 bases and J by 2 bases, 11 bases remained unmatched. The CDR3 reads CASFYGTGFVNTEAFF. The CDR3, as DNA: TGTGCCAGCTTTTACGGGACAGGGTTCGTCAACACTGAAGCTTTCTTT.

This chain joins TRBV5-8 and TRBJ2-1; D tentatively reads TRBD1 or TRBD2 (5 bases each). The CDR3 runs to 11 residues. The germline CDR1 and CDR2 sequences are SGHTS and YDEGEE. V was shortened by 7 bases and J by 9 bases, with 11 bases between the two germline ends. The CDR3 bases are TGTGCCAGCTATAATGGGGGTGAGCAGTTCTTC. Translated, it gives CASYNGGEQFF.

The chain recombines TRBV5-5 with TRBJ1-3; no firm D call. CDR3 length: 14 residues. Germline assignment: CDR1 SGHKS and CDR2 YYEKEE (reference sequence). Trimming pared 0 bases from V and 4 bases from J, leaving 8 bases between. The CDR3 protein is CASSLVGYGNTIYF. CDR3 DNA sequence: TGTGCCAGCAGCTTGGTAGGGTACGGAAACACCATATATTTT.

The CDR3 coding sequence is TGTGCCACCAGCAGAGGGGGAGGGGGTCAGCCCCAGCATTTT. As protein: CATSRGGGGQPQHF. V gene TRBV15 combines with J gene TRBJ1-5; possibly TRBD1 for D (6 bases). Germline values: CDR1 LNHNV, CDR2 YYDKDF (reference sequence). Trimming shortened V by 1 base and J by 6 bases, and 10 bases separated the two germline ends. The CDR3 runs 14 residues. The variable domain in full, completed from reference TRBV15 and TRBJ1-5, reads DAMVIQNPRYQVTQFGKPVTLSCSQTLNHNVMYWYQQKSSQAPKLLFHYYDKDFNNEADTPDNFQSRRPNTSFCFLDIRSPGLGDTAMYLCATSRGGGGQPQHFGDGTRLSIL.

In its sample, this clone was seen once. The V gene is TRBV19, the J gene TRBJ1-5; D uncertain. Trimming shortened V by 2 bases and J by 6 bases, and 5 bases separated the two germline ends. Per the germline V gene, CDR1 is LNHDA and CDR2 is SQIVND (reference sequence). This CDR3 has 12 residues. The CDR3 DNA follows: TGTGCCAGTAGTATAAGAACTCAGCCCCAGCATTTT. It specifies CASSIRTQPQHF.

The chain combines TRBV5-1 with TRBJ1-4; 7 nucleotides match TRBD1. The germline CDR1 and CDR2 sequences are SGHRS and YFSETQ. V was clipped by 4 bases and J by 4 bases; unmatched bases: 10. This CDR3 spans 16 amino acids. The CDR3 DNA is TGCGCCAGCAGCCGAACACCGGGACAGAGTAATGAAAAACTGTTTTTT. Protein: CASSRTPGQSNEKLFF.

The J gene is TRBJ1-6, the V gene TRBV7-9, with 7 nucleotides matching TRBD1. V lost 1 base and J lost 0; bases outside the gene matches: 3. CDR1 and CDR2 (germline): SEHNR, FQNEAQ (reference sequence). The CDR3 length is 17 residues. The CDR3 spells CASSLGRGSSYNSPLHF. CDR3 DNA sequence: TGTGCCAGCAGCTTAGGCAGGGGGAGCTCCTATAATTCACCCCTCCACTTT.

This chain uses TRBV28 with TRBJ1-2; a possible D gene is TRBD1 (5 bases). This CDR3 spans 14 amino acids. Germline V gene lookup returns CDR1 MDHEN and CDR2 SYDVKM. The ends were cut back, 6 bases at V and 3 bases at J, with 14 bases in the middle. The CDR3: CASSYGTRYYGYTF. DNA of the CDR3: TGTGCCAGCAGCTACGGGACTCGGTACTATGGCTACACCTTC.

The chain uses TRBV28 and TRBJ1-2; D is undetermined. The V and J ends lost 7 bases and 0 bases respectively, with 21 bases between them. The CDR3 runs to 17 residues. Germline V CDR1 and CDR2: MDHEN, SYDVKM. As DNA, the CDR3 is TGTGCCAGCATCGCCCCCAGGCAGGTTGGGGCTAACTATGGCTACACCTTC. Its protein product is CASIAPRQVGANYGYTF.

V usage is TRBV10-3 and J usage is TRBJ1-2; D perhaps matches TRBD1 (6 bases). Germline V gene data show CDR1 as ENHRY and CDR2 as SYGVKD. The CDR3 contains 14 residues. Trimming shortened V by 3 bases and J by 7 bases, and 15 bases separated the two germline ends. CDR3 sequence reads: CAISDRLGGRGYTF. As DNA, the CDR3 is TGTGCCATCAGTGATCGATTGGGGGGCCGTGGCTACACCTTC.

This clone was found once. The rearrangement joins TRBV5-6 to TRBJ1-3, with D unresolved. CDR1 is SGHDT and CDR2 is YYEEEE in the germline V gene. The V gene lost 3 bases and the J gene lost 2 bases, with 18 bases spanning the gap. The CDR3 contains 17 residues. The CDR3 protein is CASSSDVEEKTGNTIYF. The CDR3 nucleotides read TGTGCCAGCAGCTCGGACGTAGAAGAAAAGACTGGAAACACCATATATTTT.

Written as DNA, the CDR3 is TGTGCCTGGAACCAGGGTAACGAGCAGTACTTC. It codes for CAWNQGNEQYF. The chain links TRBV30 to TRBJ2-7, with a possible D match to TRBD1 (5 bases). Per germline, CDR1 GTSNPN and CDR2 SVGIG (reference sequence). V was trimmed by 4 bases and J by 5 bases, leaving 9 bases between them. This CDR3 spans 11 amino acids.

The J gene is TRBJ1-5, the V gene TRBV10-3, with a weak D call TRBD1 (6 bases). V was pared by 10 bases and J by 2 bases, with 21 bases between. The CDR3 is 16 residues long. Germline lookup yields CDR1 ENHRY and CDR2 SYGVKD. Here the CDR3 reads CATRQGGDGGNQPQHF. CDR3 sequence (DNA): TGTGCCACCCGACAAGGGGGGGATGGGGGCAATCAGCCCCAGCATTTT.

The chain has TRBV28 and TRBJ1-2; D unclear. The CDR3 extends over 17 amino acids. Germline assignment: CDR1 MDHEN and CDR2 SYDVKM. V lost 1 base, J lost 4 bases, and 19 bases lay in between. The CDR3 DNA is TGTGCCAGCAGTTTATCCCCCCGGGCAGCCAGGAGCTATGGCTACACCTTC. Its protein is CASSLSPRAARSYGYTF.

The V gene is TRBV28, the J gene TRBJ1-2, with D unclear. The CDR3 has 14 amino acids. From germline, CDR1 is MDHEN and CDR2 SYDVKM. Trimming cost V 5 bases and J 4 bases, with 14 bases left between them. The chain's CDR3 is CASSPPRTSYGYTF. CDR3 DNA sequence: TGTGCCAGCAGTCCTCCCCGGACCTCCTATGGCTACACCTTC.

DNA for the CDR3: TGCGCCAGCAGCCCGATTACGGGACAGGTTGAAGCTTTCTTT. Protein sequence: CASSPITGQVEAFF. The chain employs TRBV5-1 and TRBJ1-1, with 8 bases identical to TRBD1. The J segment lost 7 bases and the V segment lost 4 bases, leaving 9 bases of the junction unmatched. The V gene's germline CDR1 is SGHRS and CDR2 YFSETQ. The CDR3 has 14 amino acids.

The chain has TRBV9 and TRBJ1-3; tentatively, D is TRBD1 (5 bases). The V and J ends lost 4 bases and 8 bases respectively, with 16 bases between them. Germline V gene data show CDR1 as SGDLS and CDR2 as YYNGEE. The CDR3 has 14 residues. CDR3 sequence reads: CASSPRLGGDTIYF. The CDR3, as DNA: TGTGCCAGCAGCCCCCGTCTCGGGGGAGACACCATATATTTT.